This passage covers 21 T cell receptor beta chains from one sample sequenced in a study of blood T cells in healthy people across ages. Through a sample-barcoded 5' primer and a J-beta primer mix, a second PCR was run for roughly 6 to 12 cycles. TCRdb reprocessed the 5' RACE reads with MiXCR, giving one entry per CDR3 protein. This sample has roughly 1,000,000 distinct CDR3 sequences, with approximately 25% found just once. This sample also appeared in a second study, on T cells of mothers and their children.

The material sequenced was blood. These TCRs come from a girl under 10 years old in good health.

DNA for the CDR3: TGCGCCAGCACAGAACAGGGGCCTAATGAAAAACTGTTTTTT. Its protein product is CASTEQGPNEKLFF. V usage is TRBV5-1 and J usage is TRBJ1-4; 7 bases are shared with TRBD1. This CDR3 is built from 14 residues. CDR1 and CDR2 (germline): SGHRS, YFSETQ. Unmatched junction bases numbered 5, after V lost 6 bases and J lost 3 bases.

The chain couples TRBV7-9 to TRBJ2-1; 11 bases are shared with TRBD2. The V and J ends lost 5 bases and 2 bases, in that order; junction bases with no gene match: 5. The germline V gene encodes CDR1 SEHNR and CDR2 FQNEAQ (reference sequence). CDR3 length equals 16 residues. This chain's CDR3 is CASSETSGDTYNEQFF. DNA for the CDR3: TGTGCCAGCAGCGAGACTAGCGGGGATACCTACAATGAGCAGTTCTTC.

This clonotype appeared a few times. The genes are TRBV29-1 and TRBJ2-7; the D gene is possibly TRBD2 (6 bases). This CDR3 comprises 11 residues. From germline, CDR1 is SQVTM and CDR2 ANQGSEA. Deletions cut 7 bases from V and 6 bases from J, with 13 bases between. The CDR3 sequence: CSAGGVGEQYF. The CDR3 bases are TGCAGCGCTGGAGGGGTAGGCGAGCAGTACTTC.

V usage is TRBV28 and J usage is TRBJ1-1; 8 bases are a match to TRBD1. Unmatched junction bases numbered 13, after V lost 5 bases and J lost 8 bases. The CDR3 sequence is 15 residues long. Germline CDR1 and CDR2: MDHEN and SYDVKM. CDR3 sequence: CASSLRSPGGREAFF. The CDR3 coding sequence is TGTGCCAGCAGTCTACGTTCTCCAGGGGGCAGGGAAGCTTTCTTT.

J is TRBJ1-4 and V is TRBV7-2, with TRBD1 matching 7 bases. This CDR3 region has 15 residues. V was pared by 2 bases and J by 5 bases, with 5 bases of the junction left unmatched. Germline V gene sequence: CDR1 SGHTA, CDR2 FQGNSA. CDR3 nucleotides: TGTGCCAGCAGCTTACAGGGGGTGCCGAATGAAAAACTGTTTTTT. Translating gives CASSLQGVPNEKLFF.

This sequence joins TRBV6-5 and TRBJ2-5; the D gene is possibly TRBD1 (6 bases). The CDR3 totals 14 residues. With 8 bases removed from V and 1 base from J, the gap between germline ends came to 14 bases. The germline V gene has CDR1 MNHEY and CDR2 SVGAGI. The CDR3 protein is CASLRQDSQETQYF. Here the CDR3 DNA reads TGTGCCAGCTTGAGACAGGACAGCCAAGAGACCCAGTACTTC.

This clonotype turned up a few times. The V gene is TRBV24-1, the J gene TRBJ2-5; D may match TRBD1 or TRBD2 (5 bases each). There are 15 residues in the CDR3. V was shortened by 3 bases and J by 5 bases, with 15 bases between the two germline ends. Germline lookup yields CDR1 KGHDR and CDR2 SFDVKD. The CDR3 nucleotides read TGTGCCACCAGTGATGGGCGGGCCGCAGGGGAGACCCAGTACTTC. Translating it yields CATSDGRAAGETQYF.

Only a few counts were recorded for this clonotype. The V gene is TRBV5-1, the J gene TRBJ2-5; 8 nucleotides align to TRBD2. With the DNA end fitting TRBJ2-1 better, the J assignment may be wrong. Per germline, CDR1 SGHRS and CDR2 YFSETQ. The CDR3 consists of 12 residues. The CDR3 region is CASRESGSEQFF. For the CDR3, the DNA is TGCGCCAGCAGGGAAAGCGGGAGTGAGCAGTTCTTC.

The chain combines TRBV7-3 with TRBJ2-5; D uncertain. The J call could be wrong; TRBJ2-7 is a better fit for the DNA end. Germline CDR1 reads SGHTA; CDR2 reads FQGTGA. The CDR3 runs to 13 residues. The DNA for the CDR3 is TGTGCCAGCAGCTTAATGTGGGGATACGAGCAGTACTTC. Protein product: CASSLMWGYEQYF.

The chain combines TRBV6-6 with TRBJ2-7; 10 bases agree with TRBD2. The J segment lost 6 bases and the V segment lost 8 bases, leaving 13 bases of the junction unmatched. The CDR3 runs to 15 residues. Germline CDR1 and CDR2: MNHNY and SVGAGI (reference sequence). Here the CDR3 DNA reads TGTGCCAGCTTCCCCTTTGCTAGCGGGAGCCGCGAGCAGTACTTC. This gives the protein CASFPFASGSREQYF.

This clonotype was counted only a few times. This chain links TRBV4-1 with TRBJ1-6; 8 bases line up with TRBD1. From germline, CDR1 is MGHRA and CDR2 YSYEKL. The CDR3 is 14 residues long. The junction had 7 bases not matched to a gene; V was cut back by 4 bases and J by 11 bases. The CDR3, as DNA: TGCGCCAGCAGCCTACAGGGGGAAGAGGCACCCCTCCACTTT. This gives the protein CASSLQGEEAPLHF.

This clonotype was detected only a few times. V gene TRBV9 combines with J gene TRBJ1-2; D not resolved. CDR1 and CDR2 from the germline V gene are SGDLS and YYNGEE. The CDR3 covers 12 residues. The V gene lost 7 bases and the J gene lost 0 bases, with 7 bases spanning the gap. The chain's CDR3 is CASEGANYGYTF. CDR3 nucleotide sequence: TGTGCCAGCGAGGGAGCTAACTATGGCTACACCTTC. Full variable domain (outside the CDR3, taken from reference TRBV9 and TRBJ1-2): DSGVTQTPKHLITATGQRVTLRCSPRSGDLSVYWYQQSLDQGLQFLIQYYNGEERAKGNILERFSAQQFPDLHSELNLSSLELGDSALYFCASEGANYGYTFGSGTRLTVV.

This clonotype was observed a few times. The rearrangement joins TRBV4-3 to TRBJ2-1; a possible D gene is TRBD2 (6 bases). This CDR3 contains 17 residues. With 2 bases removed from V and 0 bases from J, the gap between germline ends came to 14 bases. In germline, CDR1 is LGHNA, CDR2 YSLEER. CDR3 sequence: CASSQIPLAASYNEQFF. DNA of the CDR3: TGCGCCAGCAGCCAAATACCGTTAGCGGCCTCCTACAATGAGCAGTTCTTC.

The CDR3 nucleotides read TGCAGTGCCCTGGGGCCTACCACTTGGGATGAGCAGTTCTTC. Protein sequence: CSALGPTTWDEQFF. The rearrangement uses TRBV20-1 and TRBJ2-1, with a possible D match to TRBD1 (5 bases). This CDR3 contains 14 residues. Germline V CDR1 and CDR2: DFQATT, SNEGSKA (reference sequence). V was shortened by 6 bases and J by 8 bases, with 20 bases between the two germline ends.

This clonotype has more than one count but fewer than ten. In DNA form, the CDR3 reads TGTGCCAGCAGGCAGCCTAGCGGAGAGACCCAGTACTTC. This gives the protein CASRQPSGETQYF. The V gene is TRBV11-2, the J gene TRBJ2-7, with 7 bases aligning to TRBD2. The J call may be faulty, since TRBJ2-5 better matches the DNA end. This CDR3 region has 13 residues. In germline, CDR1 is SGHAT, CDR2 FQNNGV.

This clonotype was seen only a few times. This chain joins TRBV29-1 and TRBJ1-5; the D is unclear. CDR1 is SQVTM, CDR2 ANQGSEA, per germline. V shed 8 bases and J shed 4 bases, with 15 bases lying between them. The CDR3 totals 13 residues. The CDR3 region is CSIRAGLNQPQHF. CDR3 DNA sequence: TGCAGCATCCGGGCAGGACTAAATCAGCCCCAGCATTTT.

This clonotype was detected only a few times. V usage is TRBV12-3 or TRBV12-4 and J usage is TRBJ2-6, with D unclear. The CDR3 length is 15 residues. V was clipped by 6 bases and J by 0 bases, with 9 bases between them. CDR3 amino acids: CASRRMSSGANVLTF. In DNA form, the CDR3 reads TGTGCCAGCAGAAGAATGAGCTCTGGGGCCAACGTCCTGACTTTC.

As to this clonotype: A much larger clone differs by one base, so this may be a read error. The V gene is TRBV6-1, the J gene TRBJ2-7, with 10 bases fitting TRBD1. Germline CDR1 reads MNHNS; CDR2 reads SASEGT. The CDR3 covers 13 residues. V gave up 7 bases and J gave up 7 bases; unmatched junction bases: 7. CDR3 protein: CASNPDRGREQYF. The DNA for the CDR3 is TGTGCCAGCAACCCGGACAGGGGGAGGGAGCAGTACTTC.

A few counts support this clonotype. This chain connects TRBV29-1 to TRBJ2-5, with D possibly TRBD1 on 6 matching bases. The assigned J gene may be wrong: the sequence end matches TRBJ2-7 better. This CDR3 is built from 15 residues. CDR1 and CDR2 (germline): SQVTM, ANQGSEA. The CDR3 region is CSVEEAKGVGYEQYF. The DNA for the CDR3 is TGCAGCGTTGAAGAAGCAAAGGGGGTGGGCTACGAGCAGTACTTC.

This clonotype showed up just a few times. CDR3 coding DNA: TGTGCTAGTGGTTTGGTATTAGGACCGCGAGGCAATCAGCCCCAGCATTTT. Translated: CASGLVLGPRGNQPQHF. The chain joins TRBV12-5 to TRBJ1-5; no clear D gene. V shed 0 bases and J shed 2 bases, with 14 bases lying between them. This CDR3 is 17 amino acids long. The germline V gene has CDR1 LGHNT and CDR2 FRNRAP. Variable domain in full (rest from reference TRBV12-5 and TRBJ1-5): DARVTQTPRHKVTEMGQEVTMRCQPILGHNTVFWYRQTMMQGLELLAYFRNRAPLDDSGMPKDRFSAEMPDATLATLKIQPSEPRDSAVYFCASGLVLGPRGNQPQHFGDGTRLSIL.

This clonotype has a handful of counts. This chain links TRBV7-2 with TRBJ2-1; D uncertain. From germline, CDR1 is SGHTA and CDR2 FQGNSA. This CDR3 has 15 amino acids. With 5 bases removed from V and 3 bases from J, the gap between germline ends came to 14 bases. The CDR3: CASSPRTDIYNEQFF. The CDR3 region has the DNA TGTGCCAGCAGCCCGCGGACGGATATCTACAATGAGCAGTTCTTC.